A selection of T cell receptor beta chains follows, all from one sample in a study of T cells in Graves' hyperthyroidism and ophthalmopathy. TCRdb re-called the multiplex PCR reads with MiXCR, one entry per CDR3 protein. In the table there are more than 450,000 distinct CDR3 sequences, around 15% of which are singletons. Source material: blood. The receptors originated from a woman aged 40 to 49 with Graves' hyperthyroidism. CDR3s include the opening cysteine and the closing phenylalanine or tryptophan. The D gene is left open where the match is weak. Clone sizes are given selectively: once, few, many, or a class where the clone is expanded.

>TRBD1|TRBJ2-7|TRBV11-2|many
CASSNRTGGTNEQYF
TGTGCCAGCAGCAACCGGACAGGGGGCACGAACGAGCAGTACTTC
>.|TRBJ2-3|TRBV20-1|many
CSARGSYMDTQYF
TGCAGTGCTAGGGGCAGCTACATGGATACGCAGTATTTT
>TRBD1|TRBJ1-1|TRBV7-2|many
CASSFNRGDEAFF
TGTGCCAGCAGCTTTAACAGGGGAGATGAAGCTTTCTTT
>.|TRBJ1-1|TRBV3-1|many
CASSQRGDNTEAFF
TGTGCCAGCAGCCAAAGGGGAGACAACACTGAAGCTTTCTTT
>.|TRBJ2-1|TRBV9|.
CASTRGGGGDEQFF
TGTGCCAGCACCCGAGGGGGAGGAGGCGATGAGCAGTTCTTC
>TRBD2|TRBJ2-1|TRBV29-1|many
CSVERAGSEQFF
TGCAGCGTTGAAAGAGCGGGAAGTGAGCAGTTCTTC
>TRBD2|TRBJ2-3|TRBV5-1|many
CASSLVGLAGGPPDTQYF
TGCGCCAGCAGCTTGGTTGGTCTAGCGGGAGGGCCACCAGATACGCAGTATTTT
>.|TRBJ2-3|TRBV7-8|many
CASSLTVARPTDTQYF
TGTGCCAGCAGCTTAACAGTAGCGCGTCCCACAGATACGCAGTATTTT
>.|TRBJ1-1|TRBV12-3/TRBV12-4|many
CASSFGGWGSRNTEAFF
TGTGCCAGCAGTTTTGGAGGGTGGGGCTCTCGGAACACTGAAGCTTTCTTT
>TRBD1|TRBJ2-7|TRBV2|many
CASSERQGATYEQYF
TGTGCCAGCAGTGAACGTCAGGGGGCGACCTACGAGCAGTACTTC
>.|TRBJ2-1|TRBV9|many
CASSVGGGSTYNEQFF
TGTGCCAGCAGCGTAGGAGGGGGGAGCACATACAATGAGCAGTTCTTC